The 9 T cell receptor beta chains below were found in one sample sequenced in a study of memory CD4+ T cells and cytomegalovirus serostatus. Sequencing used immunoSEQ multiplex PCR; TCRdb keeps in-frame clones, though not all of them. The table includes about 57,000 clones, over 75% detected once. The sort gate was single viable CD3+CD4+CD8-CD45RO+ cells for memory CD4+ T cells. The source material was memory CD4+ T cells from blood. These receptor sequences come from an adult in good health and CMV-seronegative.

The rearrangement joins TRBV27 to TRBJ2-3; no clear D. This CDR3 comprises 11 residues. The germline V and J ends were trimmed by 11 bases and 0 bases, with 6 bases remaining between them. Per the germline V gene, CDR1 is MNHEY and CDR2 is SMNVEV (reference sequence). The CDR3 spells CACSSTDTQYF. In nucleotides, the CDR3 is TGTGCCTGCTCTAGCACAGATACGCAGTATTTT.

This clone was recorded only once. The V call is TRBV5-1, the J call TRBJ2-1, with D unresolved. With 2 bases removed from V and 5 bases from J, the gap between germline ends came to 17 bases. The germline CDR1 and CDR2 sequences are SGHRS and YFSETQ. CDR3 length: 16 amino acids. This chain's CDR3 is CASSLVTPTSNNEQFF. The CDR3 nucleotides read TGCGCCAGCAGCTTAGTTACGCCTACATCCAACAATGAGCAGTTCTTC.

The rearrangement links TRBV19 to TRBJ1-4; D is unresolved. The CDR3 extends over 13 amino acids. Germline V CDR1 and CDR2: LNHDA, SQIVND (reference sequence). V lost 1 base, J lost 8 bases, and 8 bases lay in between. The CDR3 region is CASSIAGGEKLFF. The DNA of the CDR3 is TGTGCCAGTAGTATAGCCGGCGGAGAAAAACTGTTTTTT.

V gene TRBV15 combines with J gene TRBJ2-3, with D unclear. The germline V gene has CDR1 LNHNV and CDR2 YYDKDF (reference sequence). V lost 0 bases, J lost 6 bases, and 7 bases lay in between. CDR3 length: 13 residues. For the CDR3, the DNA is TGTGCCACCAGCAGAGATTACGGGGATACGCAGTATTTT. Its protein is CATSRDYGDTQYF. The full variable domain, completed using reference TRBV15 and TRBJ2-3, is DAMVIQNPRYQVTQFGKPVTLSCSQTLNHNVMYWYQQKSSQAPKLLFHYYDKDFNNEADTPDNFQSRRPNTSFCFLDIRSPGLGDTAMYLCATSRDYGDTQYFGPGTRLTVL.

This chain links TRBV5-1 with TRBJ2-3; 7 bases map to TRBD1. Germline V gene sequence: CDR1 SGHRS, CDR2 YFSETQ. The CDR3 runs to 19 residues. With 2 bases clipped from V and 2 bases from J, the junction kept 17 bases outside the gene matches. CDR3 bases: TGCGCCAGCAGCTTCTCTGGGGCAGGGGGATACTCAAACACAGATACGCAGTATTTT. Protein: CASSFSGAGGYSNTDTQYF.

The chain has TRBV19 and TRBJ2-2; 8 nucleotides align to TRBD1. V shed 10 bases, J shed 4 bases, and the junction held 8 bases outside the gene matches. The CDR3 runs to 14 residues. CDR1 is LNHDA, CDR2 SQIVND, per germline (reference sequence). This CDR3 reads CAKPGQGSTGELFF. The CDR3 DNA is TGTGCCAAGCCAGGACAGGGAAGCACCGGGGAGCTGTTTTTT. Full variable domain (outside the CDR3, taken from reference TRBV19 and TRBJ2-2): DGGITQSPKYLFRKEGQNVTLSCEQNLNHDAMYWYRQDPGQGLRLIYYSQIVNDFQKGDIAEGYSVSREKKESFPLTVTSAQKNPTAFYLCAKPGQGSTGELFFGEGSRLTVL.

The gene calls are TRBV5-4 and TRBJ2-3; D not resolved. The CDR3 consists of 15 residues. The germline V gene has CDR1 SGHNT and CDR2 YYREEE (reference sequence). V lost 0 bases, J lost 0 bases, and 8 bases lay in between. CDR3 in amino acids: CASSLVVGSTDTQYF. CDR3 coding DNA: TGTGCCAGCAGCTTGGTGGTGGGTAGCACAGATACGCAGTATTTT.

V usage is TRBV7-9 and J usage is TRBJ2-3; D assignment may be TRBD1 or TRBD2 (5 bases each). Trimming took 4 bases from V and 0 from J, leaving 11 bases between them. The CDR3 has 15 amino acids. The germline gives CDR1 SEHNR, CDR2 FQNEAQ (reference sequence). The CDR3, as DNA: TGTGCCAGCAGCTGGGGCGGGCCAAGCACAGATACGCAGTATTTT. Residues: CASSWGGPSTDTQYF.

The chain recombines TRBV21-1 with TRBJ1-3; the table's TRBD1 call for D was not verified on the DNA. TRBV21-1 has pseudogene status. The CDR3 spans 18 residues. CDR3 coding DNA: TGTGCCAGCAGCCTCACCATGTTCAGTGGCATCTCTGGAAACACCATATATTTT. Translating it yields CASSLTMFSGISGNTIYF.